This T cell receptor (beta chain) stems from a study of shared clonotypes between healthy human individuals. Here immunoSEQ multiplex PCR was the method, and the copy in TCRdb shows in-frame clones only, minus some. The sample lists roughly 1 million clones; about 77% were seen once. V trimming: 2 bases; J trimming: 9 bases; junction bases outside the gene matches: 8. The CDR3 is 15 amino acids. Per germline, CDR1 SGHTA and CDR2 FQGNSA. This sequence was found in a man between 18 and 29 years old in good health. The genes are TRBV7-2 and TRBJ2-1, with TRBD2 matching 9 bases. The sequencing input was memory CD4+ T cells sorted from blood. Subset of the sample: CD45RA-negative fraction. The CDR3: CASSLLAGGRVEQFF. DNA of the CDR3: TGTGCCAGCAGCTTACTTGCGGGGGGGAGGGTTGAGCAGTTCTTC.